These 22 T cell receptor beta chains originate from one sample sequenced in a study of CXCR3-negative and CXCR3-positive naive CD8 T cells. Libraries of TRB cDNA were made by 5' RACE and carried UMIs. TCRdb reworked the 5' RACE reads into one entry per CDR3 protein, no DNA. Its clone listing holds around 81,000 distinct CDR3 sequences. Sequencing was performed on naive CXCR3- CD8+ T cells from blood. The subset denotes: CD45RO-CCR7+CD27+CD95- naive CD8+ T cells lacking CXCR3 (TNR3-). All receptors come from a human donor in good health. Some clones in this sample may be carry-over from other donors' samples.

J is TRBJ2-1 and V is TRBV20-1; with no DNA, the TCRdb D assignment of TRBD1 cannot be verified. The germline gives CDR1 DFQATT, CDR2 SNEGSKA (reference sequence). The length of the CDR3 is 14 residues. Here the CDR3 reads CSASGQGAYNEQFF.

The chain combines TRBV5-1 with TRBJ2-1; absent DNA, TCRdb's TRBD1 call cannot be checked. CDR1 and CDR2 from the germline V gene are SGHRS and YFSETQ. This CDR3 contains 17 residues. CDR3 region: CASSDSPGTAPWDEQFF.

The chain couples TRBV7-9 to TRBJ2-4; lacking DNA, the TRBD1 call made by TCRdb goes unchecked. Per germline, CDR1 SEHNR and CDR2 FQNEAQ (reference sequence). The CDR3 length is 18 residues. The CDR3 spells CASSLAVIAGQGTDIQYF. The variable domain in full, with the rest retrieved from reference TRBV7-9 and TRBJ2-4, is DTGVSQNPRHKITKRGQNVTFRCDPISEHNRLYWYRQTLGQGPEFLTYFQNEAQLEKSRLLSDRFSAERPKGSFSTLEIQRTEQGDSAMYLCASSLAVIAGQGTDIQYFGAGTRLSVL.

The rearrangement links TRBV23-1 to TRBJ1-4. TRBV23-1 belongs to the ORF category, with a function that is uncertain. The CDR3 has 15 amino acids. This chain's CDR3 is CASSLFIGSYEKLFF.

The chain combines TRBV6-5 with TRBJ2-4. The CDR3 runs to 18 residues. Germline CDR1 MNHEY, CDR2 SVGAGI. The CDR3 loop reads CASSYSFDEKVAKNIQYF.

The genes are TRBV7-8 and TRBJ1-1; the D gene TCRdb calls, TRBD1, cannot be checked with no DNA. CDR1 and CDR2 (germline): SGHVS, FQNEAQ. There are 14 residues in the CDR3. The CDR3 sequence is CASSPRTMNTEAFF.

The chain couples TRBV28 to TRBJ2-3; as DNA is missing, the TRBD2 call by TCRdb cannot be tested. The CDR3 is 15 amino acids. Germline V gene lookup returns CDR1 MDHEN and CDR2 SYDVKM. The CDR3 sequence is CATERLAEITDTQYF.

This chain uses TRBV29-1 with TRBJ2-1; TCRdb designates TRBD1, a call that cannot be tested without DNA. This CDR3 has 11 amino acids. Germline V gene sequence: CDR1 SQVTM, CDR2 ANQGSEA. The CDR3 sequence: CSVPQGYEQFF.

The chain has TRBV7-9 and TRBJ2-7; absent DNA, TCRdb's TRBD1 call cannot be checked. Germline V gene data show CDR1 as SEHNR and CDR2 as FQNEAQ (reference sequence). The CDR3 length is 15 residues. The chain's CDR3 is CASSPGMDRGVEQYF.

J is TRBJ2-7 and V is TRBV20-1; TCRdb selects TRBD1, and the lack of DNA leaves this call unchecked. CDR1 and CDR2 (germline): DFQATT, SNEGSKA (reference sequence). The CDR3 runs to 14 residues. The CDR3 here is CSARPTTGLYEQYF.

The chain is built from TRBV7-9 and TRBJ2-7. The germline V gene has CDR1 SEHNR and CDR2 FQNEAQ (reference sequence). This CDR3 has 12 residues. This chain's CDR3 is CASSLDAYEQYF.

This chain's CDR3 is CSAKTTGDNTEAFF. The J gene is TRBJ1-1, the V gene TRBV20-1; the TRBD1 assignment by TCRdb is unverifiable without DNA. The CDR3 totals 14 residues. Looked up from germline, CDR1 is DFQATT and CDR2 is SNEGSKA (reference sequence).

J is TRBJ2-7 and V is TRBV12-3 or TRBV12-4; the D gene TCRdb calls, TRBD1, cannot be checked with no DNA. This CDR3 spans 16 amino acids. The CDR3 loop is CASSSTGTQGFYEQYF.

The chain recombines TRBV11-1 with TRBJ2-1; as DNA is missing, the TRBD2 call by TCRdb cannot be tested. Germline V CDR1 and CDR2: SGHAT, FQDESV (reference sequence). CDR3 size: 16 residues. The CDR3 reads CASSSPRTSPRNEQFF.

CDR3 loop: CASSWLGEVEAFF. J is TRBJ1-1 and V is TRBV12-3 or TRBV12-4. This CDR3 has 13 residues.

The chain uses TRBV12-3 or TRBV12-4 and TRBJ2-1; the D call from TCRdb, TRBD2, cannot be confirmed without DNA. The CDR3 is 17 amino acids. This CDR3 reads CASSSTSGVPSYNEQFF.

The chain links TRBV7-9 to TRBJ2-3; TCRdb's assignment of TRBD1 cannot be checked, as there is no DNA. From germline, CDR1 is SEHNR and CDR2 FQNEAQ (reference sequence). The CDR3 extends over 16 amino acids. The CDR3 loop is CASSRPGTGLKDTQYF.

CDR3: CASSYGTGTDTQYF. This sequence joins TRBV6-2 or TRBV6-3 and TRBJ2-3; TCRdb reports TRBD1, a call that lacks DNA to check it against. CDR3 size: 14 residues. Germline CDR1 reads MNHEY; CDR2 reads SVGEGT.

The chain couples TRBV10-3 to TRBJ2-7; TCRdb's assignment of TRBD2 cannot be checked, as there is no DNA. The CDR3 length is 19 residues. In germline, CDR1 is ENHRY, CDR2 SYGVKD. The CDR3 reads CAISEAGLAGANVYGEQYF.

The chain joins TRBV28 to TRBJ2-7; the D gene TCRdb calls, TRBD1, cannot be checked with no DNA. CDR1 MDHEN and CDR2 SYDVKM come from the germline V gene. CDR3 length: 23 residues. CDR3: CASSPPDPTSQGVQNPISYEQYF.

This chain uses TRBV5-1 with TRBJ2-1; TCRdb selects TRBD1, and the lack of DNA leaves this call unchecked. This CDR3 region has 16 residues. The germline V gene has CDR1 SGHRS and CDR2 YFSETQ. CDR3 protein: CASTILGDNPYNEQFF.

The rearrangement uses TRBV7-3 and TRBJ2-1; the D call from TCRdb, TRBD1, cannot be confirmed without DNA. CDR3 length: 13 residues. Germline assignment: CDR1 SGHTA and CDR2 FQGTGA. The CDR3 loop reads CASSYGDNNEQFF.